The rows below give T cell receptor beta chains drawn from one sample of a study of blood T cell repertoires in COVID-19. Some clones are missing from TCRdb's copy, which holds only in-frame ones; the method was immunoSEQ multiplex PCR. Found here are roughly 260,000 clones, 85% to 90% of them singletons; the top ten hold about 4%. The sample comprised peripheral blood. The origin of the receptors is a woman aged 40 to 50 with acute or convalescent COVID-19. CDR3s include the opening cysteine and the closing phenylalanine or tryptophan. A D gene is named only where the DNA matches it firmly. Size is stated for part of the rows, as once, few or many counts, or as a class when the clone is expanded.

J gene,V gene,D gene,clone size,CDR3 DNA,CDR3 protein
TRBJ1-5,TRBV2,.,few,TGTGCCAGCAGTGAAAGAGGAGGGAGCAATCAGCCCCAGCATTTT,CASSERGGSNQPQHF
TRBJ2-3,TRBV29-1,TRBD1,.,TGCAGCGTAGGGACAGGTGCAAGAGATACGCAGTATTTT,CSVGTGARDTQYF
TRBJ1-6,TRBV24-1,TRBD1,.,TGTGCCACCGGAAAGGGGGCTACCTATAATTCACCCCTCCACTTT,CATGKGATYNSPLHF
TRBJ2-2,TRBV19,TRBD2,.,TGTGCCAGTAGTATAGAGAGCTTTAATAGCGGGGGGGCTGTCGGGGAGCTGTTTTTT,CASSIESFNSGGAVGELFF
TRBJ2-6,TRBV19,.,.,TGTGCCAGTAGGGCGGGATCTGGGGCCAACGTCCTGACTTTC,CASRAGSGANVLTF
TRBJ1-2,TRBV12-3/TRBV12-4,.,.,TGTGCCAGCAGTTCGACACGGAAAAGTGGCTACACCTTC,CASSSTRKSGYTF
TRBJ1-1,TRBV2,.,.,TGTGCCAGCAGACTCAGGGGAAGCACTGAAGCTTTCTTT,CASRLRGSTEAFF
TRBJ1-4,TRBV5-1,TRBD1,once,TGCGCCAGCAGCCAAGGGACAGGTAGTCGAAGCGCAACTAATGAAAAACTGTTTTTT,CASSQGTGSRSATNEKLFF
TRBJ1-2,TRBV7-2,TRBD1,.,TGTGCCAGCAGCTTAGAGGGACAGGGGGCTTATGGCTACACCTTC,CASSLEGQGAYGYTF
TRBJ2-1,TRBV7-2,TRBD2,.,TGTGCCAGCAGCTTAACTAGCGCTCTTGAGCAGTTCTTC,CASSLTSALEQFF
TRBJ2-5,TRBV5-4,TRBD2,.,TGTGCCAGCAGCTCGAAGAGCGGGGGGGAGACCCAGTACTTC,CASSSKSGGETQYF
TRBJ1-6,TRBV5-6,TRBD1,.,TGTGCCAGCAGAGTCGACAGGGGCACCCATAATTCACCCCTCCACTTT,CASRVDRGTHNSPLHF
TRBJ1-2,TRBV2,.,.,TGTGCCAGCAGTTTAGGAGGGCAGTCTAGCACCTTC,CASSLGGQSSTF
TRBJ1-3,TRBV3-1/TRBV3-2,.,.,TGTGCCAGCACCCGAGTCGGTGGAAACACCATATATTTT,CASTRVGGNTIYF
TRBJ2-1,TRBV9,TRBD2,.,TGTGCCAGCAGCGTGCCTAGCGGGGCTTACAATGAGCAGTTCTTC,CASSVPSGAYNEQFF
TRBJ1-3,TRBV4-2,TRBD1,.,TGTGCCAGCAGCCCTGACAGGGGCGGTGGAAACACCATATATTTT,CASSPDRGGGNTIYF
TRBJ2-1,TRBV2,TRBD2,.,TGTGCCAGAGTAGGGGCGGGGGGCCATAACAATGAGCAGTTCTTC,CARVGAGGHNNEQFF
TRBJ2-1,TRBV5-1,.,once,TGCGCCAGCAGTCGGGTTAGCGGAGACAATGAGCAGTTCTTC,CASSRVSGDNEQFF
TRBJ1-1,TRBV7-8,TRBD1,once,TGTGCCAGCAGCCCAGGGGGCACTGAAGCTTTCTTT,CASSPGGTEAFF
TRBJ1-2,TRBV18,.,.,TGTGCCAGCTCACCAGGTACAGGTATTAACTATGGCTACACCTTC,CASSPGTGINYGYTF
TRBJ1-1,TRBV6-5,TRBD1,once,TGTGCCAGCATCAAGGGGGCGGACACTGAAGCTTTCTTT,CASIKGADTEAFF
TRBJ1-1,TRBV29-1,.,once,TGCAGCGTTCTGACCCCGGGGAGGTCCACTGAAGCTTTCTTT,CSVLTPGRSTEAFF
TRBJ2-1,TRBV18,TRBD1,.,TGTGCCAGCTCACCACCGGCAACAGGGGGCCTCAATGAGCAGTTCTTC,CASSPPATGGLNEQFF
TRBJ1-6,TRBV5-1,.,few,TGCGCCAGCAGCTTGGGAGCGACAGAGAATTCACCCCTCCACTTT,CASSLGATENSPLHF
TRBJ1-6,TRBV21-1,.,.,TGTGCCAGCAGCAAATCCTGGACAGGAGACTCCTATAATTCACCCCTCCACTTT,CASSKSWTGDSYNSPLHF
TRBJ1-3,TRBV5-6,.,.,TGTGCCAGCAGCCTAGTCGGGGAAGGCTTTGGAAACACCATATATTTT,CASSLVGEGFGNTIYF
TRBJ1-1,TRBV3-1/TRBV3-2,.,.,TGTGCCAGCAGCCAGGGGACTTTGAAAACTGAAGCTTTCTTT,CASSQGTLKTEAFF
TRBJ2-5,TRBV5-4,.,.,TGTGCCAGCAGCTTGCCACAGGGTGGAGAGACCCAGTACTTC,CASSLPQGGETQYF
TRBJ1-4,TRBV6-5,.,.,TGTGCCAGCAGGGAGCAGGACAGCTTTAATGAAAAACTGTTTTTT,CASREQDSFNEKLFF
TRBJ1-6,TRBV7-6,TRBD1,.,TGTGCCAGCAGCTCCTCACTCCGGACAGGGGGTAATTCACCCCTCCACTTT,CASSSSLRTGGNSPLHF
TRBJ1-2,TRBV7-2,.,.,TGTGCCAGCAGCTTAGTTCTAGTGAACTATGGCTACACCTTC,CASSLVLVNYGYTF
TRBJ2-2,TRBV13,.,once,TGTGCCAGCAGCTTAGAGGGGGCCGGGGAGCTGTTTTTT,CASSLEGAGELFF
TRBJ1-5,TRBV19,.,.,TGTGCCAGTATCTCCACGGGAGTTGCGGGCAATCAGCCCCAGCATTTT,CASISTGVAGNQPQHF
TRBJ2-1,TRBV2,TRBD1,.,TGTGCCAGCACCGGCGGGACAGGGCAGAATAATGAGCAGTTCTTC,CASTGGTGQNNEQFF
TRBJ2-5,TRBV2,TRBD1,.,TGTGCCAGCAGCGAAGGACAGGGGAGGTGGGAGACCCAGTACTTC,CASSEGQGRWETQYF
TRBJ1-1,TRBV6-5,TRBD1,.,TGTGCCAGCAGATACCAGGGGGATGGGACTGAAGCTTTCTTT,CASRYQGDGTEAFF
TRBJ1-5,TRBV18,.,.,TGTGCCAGCTCGTCAGGGGAGGGTAGAAATCAGCCCCAGCATTTT,CASSSGEGRNQPQHF
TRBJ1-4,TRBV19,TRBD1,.,TGTGCCAGTAGTGCCCCGGGACAGGGTTCTAATGAAAAACTGTTTTTT,CASSAPGQGSNEKLFF
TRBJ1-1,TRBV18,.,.,TGTGCCAGCTCACCGGAACAGGACACTGAAGCTTTCTTT,CASSPEQDTEAFF
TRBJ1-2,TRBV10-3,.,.,TGTGCCATCACGGGAGACACAAAAGCTAACTATGGCTACACCTTC,CAITGDTKANYGYTF
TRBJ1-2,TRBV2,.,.,TGTGCCAGCAGTGAAAGGACTAGGAGGTCATCACTTGAGGAATCTCGTGGCTACACCTTC,CASSERTRRSSLEESRGYTF
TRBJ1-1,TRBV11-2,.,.,TGTGCCAGCAGCTCCATCTTTGGCTACACTGAAGCTTTCTTT,CASSSIFGYTEAFF
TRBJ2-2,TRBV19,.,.,TGTGCCAGTAGTAATCTGGCTCAACAGCACACCGGGGAGCTGTTTTTT,CASSNLAQQHTGELFF
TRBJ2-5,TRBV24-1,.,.,TGTGCCACCAGTTCTAGTCTAGGAGGGGTTGAGACCCAGTACTTC,CATSSSLGGVETQYF
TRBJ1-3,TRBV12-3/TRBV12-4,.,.,TGTGCCAGCAGCTTAGTCCCAGAGGGCACCATATATTTT,CASSLVPEGTIYF
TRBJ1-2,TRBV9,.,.,TGTGCCAGCAGCGATCCGACAGAGTATGGCTACACCTTC,CASSDPTEYGYTF
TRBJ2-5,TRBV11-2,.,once,TGTGCCAGCAGCTCCCGACTAGAGACCCAGTACTTC,CASSSRLETQYF
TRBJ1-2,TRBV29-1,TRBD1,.,TGCAGCGTTGAACCTGGACAGGGTAACTATGGCTACACCTTC,CSVEPGQGNYGYTF
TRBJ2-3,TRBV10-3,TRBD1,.,TGTGCCAGTTCAGGGGGTTCCACAGATACGCAGTATTTT,CASSGGSTDTQYF